The T cell receptor (beta chain) under discussion was sequenced for a study of CD8 T cells in ankylosing spondylitis. CDR1 is MNHEY, CDR2 SVGEGT, per germline. Germline trimming cut 10 bases from V and 0 bases from J; bases unmatched to any gene: 6. This CDR3 comprises 14 residues. This clonotype was recorded many times. The antigen is undetermined. Whole-study results and caveats: Relatively rare in peripheral blood, disease-linked clones were also CD8+. Seven to nine highly homologous variants formed a TCR beta motif that appeared characteristic of ankylosing spondylitis blood.

Construction of TCR beta libraries was performed using quantitative 5'-RACE with molecular barcodes. One entry per CDR3 protein, called by TCRdb with MiXCR from the 5' RACE reads. The sample holds more than 150,000 distinct CDR3 sequences; roughly 13% are singletons and the top ten take 11%. This receptor was taken from a female donor with ankylosing spondylitis or in good health (not recorded which). The rearrangement uses TRBV6-2 or TRBV6-3 and TRBJ2-7; 10 positions match TRBD2. The specimen sequenced was blood, either unsorted or a sorted T cell fraction (not recorded which). The CDR3 spells CATKGLADSYEQYF. CDR3 nucleotide sequence: TGTGCCACCAAAGGACTAGCGGACTCCTACGAGCAGTACTTC.